This T cell receptor (beta chain) was captured in a study of identical twins' blood T cells. Study as a whole: Approximately twelve libraries, six alpha and six beta, gave around 50 million reads.

This clonotype was seen only once. Methods used by the authors: Each donor had about 100,000 to nearly 500,000 clonotypes. Each CDR3 protein is one row after TCRdb ran MiXCR on the 5' RACE reads. Clone size and V and J calls follow TCRdb, not the original study. The repertoire includes over a thousand distinct CDR3 sequences, roughly 71% of them detected once, and less than 9.5% sits in the top ten. Likely shared infections and vaccines: all three twin pairs were reared together. Sequencing used PBMCs. The TCR originated in a woman aged 18 to 50 in good health.

DNA for the CDR3: TGTGCCACCAGCAAAGGAAGGGACGCTGAAGCTTTCTTT. It translates to CATSKGRDAEAFF. The rearrangement uses TRBV21-1 and TRBJ1-1. TRBV21-1 is classified as a pseudogene. This CDR3 region has 13 residues.